Listed below are T cell receptor beta chains from one sample, sequenced in a study of breast tumors, draining lymph nodes, adjacent tissues. MiXCR was run by TCRdb on the multiplex PCR reads, yielding one entry per CDR3 protein. The profile shows over 200,000 distinct CDR3 sequences, 32% of them singletons. The sequencing input was axillary lymph node tissue. The receptor set was obtained from a female donor with breast cancer. Some clones in this sample may be carry-over from other donors' samples. Both conserved end residues are part of each CDR3. The order of the fields is J gene, clone size, D gene, V gene, CDR3 DNA, CDR3 protein. The D gene is left open where the match is weak. Rows may omit the clone size; those that give it use once, few, many or a size class.

J: TRBJ2-7
size: many
D: NA
V: TRBV18
DNA: TGTGCCAGCTTTAAGACTAGTCCCCACGAGCAGTACTTC
CDR3: CASFKTSPHEQYF

J: TRBJ2-7
size: many
D: NA
V: TRBV2
DNA: TGTGCCAGCAATCGTCTCCGCGAGCAGTACTTC
CDR3: CASNRLREQYF

J: TRBJ2-2
size: NA
D: NA
V: TRBV2
DNA: TGTGCCGGCAGTGATACTGGAGGGATCGGGGAGCTGTTTTTT
CDR3: CAGSDTGGIGELFF

J: TRBJ2-3
size: many
D: NA
V: TRBV29-1
DNA: TGCAGCGTTGATGGACCCGGATTCACAGATACGCAGTATTTT
CDR3: CSVDGPGFTDTQYF

J: TRBJ2-1
size: many
D: NA
V: TRBV20-1
DNA: TGCAGTGCTCCCCAGAGACGTCTCGATGAGCAGTTCTTC
CDR3: CSAPQRRLDEQFF

J: TRBJ2-2
size: NA
D: NA
V: TRBV6-2/TRBV6-3
DNA: TGTGCCAGCAGTTACTCCTCAGGCGGAGGGAACACCGGGGAGCTGTTTTTT
CDR3: CASSYSSGGGNTGELFF

J: TRBJ1-6
size: many
D: TRBD1
V: TRBV7-9
DNA: TGTGCCAGCAGCTTAGCTGAGACAGGGGCGAATTCACCCCTCCACTTT
CDR3: CASSLAETGANSPLHF

J: TRBJ2-2
size: many
D: NA
V: TRBV6-5
DNA: TGTGCCAGCAGACCGTCCACCGGGGAGCTGTTTTTT
CDR3: CASRPSTGELFF

J: TRBJ1-5
size: NA
D: NA
V: TRBV2
DNA: TGTGCCAGTGGGGGAAGCGGGCCCCAGCATTTT
CDR3: CASGGSGPQHF

J: TRBJ2-2
size: NA
D: TRBD2
V: TRBV4-2
DNA: TGTGCCAGCAGCCAAGCTTTGGGGAGGGGAAACACCGGGGAGCTGTTTTTT
CDR3: CASSQALGRGNTGELFF

J: TRBJ1-5
size: many
D: NA
V: TRBV12-3/TRBV12-4
DNA: TGTGCCAGCCTCTCGGAGCTGGGGGGCGGCAATCAGCCCCAGCATTTT
CDR3: CASLSELGGGNQPQHF

J: TRBJ2-1
size: many
D: NA
V: TRBV4-1
DNA: TGCGCCAGCAGCCAAGATTACATGACTATGGGAAACAATGAGCAGTTCTTC
CDR3: CASSQDYMTMGNNEQFF

J: TRBJ1-6
size: NA
D: TRBD1
V: TRBV12-3/TRBV12-4
DNA: TGTGCCAGCAGGCCCGGGACAGGGGCCTCCCTCCACTTT
CDR3: CASRPGTGASLHF

J: TRBJ2-5
size: many
D: TRBD2
V: TRBV9
DNA: TGTGCCAGCAGCGTACTAGCGGGAAGCCAAGAGACCCAGTACTTC
CDR3: CASSVLAGSQETQYF

J: TRBJ2-1
size: many
D: TRBD2
V: TRBV11-3
DNA: TGTGCCAGCAGCCCCAGGGTTGGGGAGGGCAGGCTGGCCGGTGAGCAGTTCTTC
CDR3: CASSPRVGEGRLAGEQFF

J: TRBJ2-5
size: many
D: NA
V: TRBV29-1
DNA: TGCAGCGTTTCCCGGGACCAAGAGACCCAGTACTTC
CDR3: CSVSRDQETQYF

J: TRBJ2-6
size: NA
D: NA
V: TRBV7-6
DNA: TGTGCCAGCGGCTTAGGGCAGGCGAGCCCTGGGGCCAACGTCCTGACTTTC
CDR3: CASGLGQASPGANVLTF

J: TRBJ2-5
size: many
D: TRBD2
V: TRBV14
DNA: TGTGCCAGCAGCCCAGCGGGAGTATGGGAGACCCAGTACTTC
CDR3: CASSPAGVWETQYF

J: TRBJ1-2
size: many
D: TRBD1
V: TRBV29-1
DNA: TGCAGCGCCAAAACCAGGGGGCGCGACTATGGCTACACCTTC
CDR3: CSAKTRGRDYGYTF

J: TRBJ2-3
size: NA
D: TRBD1
V: TRBV7-9
DNA: TGTGCCGGCAGCTTAGAAGTGGGAGCGGTAGGACAGGGGGTTCTTGAAGATACGCAGTATTTT
CDR3: CAGSLEVGAVGQGVLEDTQYF

J: TRBJ2-1
size: few
D: NA
V: TRBV6-2/TRBV6-3
DNA: TGTGCCAGCAGGCCTCGATCCTACAATGAGCAGTTCTTC
CDR3: CASRPRSYNEQFF

J: TRBJ2-3
size: NA
D: NA
V: TRBV20-1
DNA: TGCAGTGCTCTTAAGCAGGGGCGGACAGATACGCAGTATTTT
CDR3: CSALKQGRTDTQYF